These 10 T cell receptor beta chains were all obtained from the same sample, sequenced in a study of T-cell memory formation after mild COVID-19. TCRdb fed the 5' RACE reads into MiXCR, producing one record per CDR3 protein. The sample carries 550,000 to 600,000 distinct CDR3 sequences, less than 25% recorded once. What was sequenced was PBMCs or a T cell subset sorted from them (not recorded which). The source is an adult woman who had mild COVID-19 (a few samples of this study predate the infection). Cell type and time point are not known.

The chain combines TRBV27 with TRBJ2-7, with D unclear. V was cut by 0 bases and J by 0 bases, with 12 bases left in between. Germline V gene data show CDR1 as MNHEY and CDR2 as SMNVEV (reference sequence). This CDR3 has 16 amino acids. The CDR3 loop reads CASSLSWWTSSYEQYF. In nucleotides, the CDR3 is TGTGCCAGCAGTTTATCGTGGTGGACGTCCTCCTACGAGCAGTACTTC.

The chain employs TRBV6-5 and TRBJ2-5; 14 bases align to TRBD2. The germline CDR1 and CDR2 sequences are MNHEY and SVGAGI. The CDR3 covers 19 residues. V shed 6 bases and J 5 bases; nucleotides not matched to a gene: 17. Here the CDR3 reads CASRGLAGGPNPLGETQYF. Here the CDR3 DNA reads TGTGCCAGCAGAGGACTAGCGGGGGGCCCCAACCCTCTTGGGGAGACCCAGTACTTC.

The chain couples TRBV5-6 to TRBJ1-2; the D is unclear. Germline V gene data show CDR1 as SGHDT and CDR2 as YYEEEE. The CDR3 length is 16 residues. V was cut by 1 base and J by 1 base, with 14 bases left in between. This chain's CDR3 is CASSLRVGGGNYGYTF. In DNA, the CDR3 is TGTGCCAGCAGCTTGCGGGTCGGCGGAGGTAACTATGGCTACACCTTC.

The chain uses TRBV25-1 and TRBJ2-3; 7 bases agree with TRBD2. The germline V gene has CDR1 MGHDK and CDR2 SYGVNS. The ends lost 0 bases at V and 4 bases at J; junction bases unmatched: 10. This CDR3 region has 17 residues. The CDR3 coding sequence is TGTGCCAGCAGTGAATATGGACGGGGGGAGGAGGCAGATACGCAGTATTTT. Amino acids: CASSEYGRGEEADTQYF.

The V gene is TRBV7-9, the J gene TRBJ2-5; D remains ambiguous. CDR1 SEHNR and CDR2 FQNEAQ come from the germline V gene (reference sequence). V lost 5 bases to trimming and J lost 7 bases, with 20 bases between them. The CDR3 has 15 amino acids. The CDR3 loop reads CASSVVDDTHLTQYF. CDR3 bases: TGTGCCAGCAGCGTCGTTGATGATACCCATTTGACCCAGTACTTC. Complete variable domain (other parts from reference TRBV7-9 and TRBJ2-5): DTGVSQNPRHKITKRGQNVTFRCDPISEHNRLYWYRQTLGQGPEFLTYFQNEAQLEKSRLLSDRFSAERPKGSFSTLEIQRTEQGDSAMYLCASSVVDDTHLTQYFGPGTRLLVL.

The chain couples TRBV14 to TRBJ1-2, with D unclear. Trimming removed 1 base from V and 6 bases from J, with 6 bases in between. The germline gives CDR1 SGHDN, CDR2 FVKESK. The CDR3 is 12 amino acids. The CDR3 DNA reads TGTGCCAGCAGCCAAGCTCTTCATGGCTACACCTTC. Amino acid sequence: CASSQALHGYTF.

The rearrangement joins TRBV15 to TRBJ1-2; D is undetermined. The V gene's germline CDR1 is LNHNV and CDR2 YYDKDF (reference sequence). The CDR3 length is 12 residues. V lost 4 bases and J 8 bases, leaving 11 bases between the germline ends. The CDR3 sequence: CATSTDGYGYTF. In DNA form, the CDR3 reads TGTGCCACCAGCACAGACGGATACGGCTACACCTTC.

This clonotype was seen a few times. The chain uses TRBV19 and TRBJ2-1, with 10 bases identical to TRBD2. Germline V gene data show CDR1 as LNHDA and CDR2 as SQIVND (reference sequence). The CDR3 extends over 13 amino acids. With 7 bases clipped from V and 10 bases from J, the junction kept 7 bases outside the gene matches. The CDR3 here is CASTLLAGNEQFF. Written as DNA, the CDR3 is TGTGCCAGTACCCTACTAGCGGGGAACGAGCAGTTCTTC.

This rearrangement joins TRBV20-1 to TRBJ2-7; D possibly corresponds to TRBD2 (5 bases). The germline V gene encodes CDR1 DFQATT and CDR2 SNEGSKA (reference sequence). Trimming stripped 6 bases from V and 6 bases from J, with 18 bases between. This CDR3 has 13 amino acids. The CDR3 spells CSASDPSAGEQYF. CDR3 DNA sequence: TGCAGTGCCTCGGATCCCTCCGCGGGCGAGCAGTACTTC.

The chain combines TRBV4-1 with TRBJ1-2; 9 nucleotides agree with TRBD1. The CDR3 is made up of 15 amino acids. Germline values: CDR1 MGHRA, CDR2 YSYEKL. The V gene end was trimmed by 5 bases and the J gene end by 4 bases; junction bases not matched to a gene: 8. This CDR3 is CASSSRDRASYGYTF. The DNA of the CDR3 is TGCGCCAGCAGCTCCCGGGACAGGGCCTCCTATGGCTACACCTTC.